These T cell receptor beta chains were read from a single sample in a study of identical twins. TCRdb reprocessed the 5' RACE reads via MiXCR and lists one record per CDR3 protein. The sample includes 210,000 or so distinct CDR3 sequences, more than 6.5% seen only once; the top ten take 1.9%. These data were also filed under a second study, of yellow fever vaccine responses in identical twins.

Sequencing input: memory (CD45RO+) T cells sorted from blood. The receptors shown here come from a woman aged 18-35 years in good health. CDR3s include the opening cysteine and the closing phenylalanine or tryptophan. The D gene is left open where the match is weak. Size is omitted from some rows. Given values are once, few, many or a class for expanded clones.

>many|TRBJ1-5|NA|TRBV5-1|15
CASSLEGGSNQPQHF
TGCGCCAGCAGCTTGGAGGGAGGTAGCAATCAGCCCCAGCATTTT
>NA|TRBJ2-4|NA|TRBV20-1|15
CSAREQGLAKNIQYF
TGCAGTGCTAGAGAACAGGGCCTAGCCAAAAACATTCAGTACTTC
>NA|TRBJ1-2|TRBD1|TRBV7-2|14
CASSRDRVAYGYTF
TGTGCCAGCAGCCGGGACAGGGTCGCTTATGGCTACACCTTC
>NA|TRBJ2-1|NA|TRBV20-1|14
CSARDSLSDNEQFF
TGCAGTGCTAGAGATAGTTTGTCAGACAATGAGCAGTTCTTC
>NA|TRBJ2-1|NA|TRBV6-1|16
CASNPGGPRSYNEQFF
TGTGCCAGCAACCCCGGGGGTCCCCGGTCCTACAATGAGCAGTTCTTC
>few|TRBJ2-5|NA|TRBV5-1|13
CASSFLDEETQYF
TGCGCCAGCAGCTTTCTTGACGAAGAGACCCAGTACTTC
>NA|TRBJ2-5|NA|TRBV14|16
CASSQVLTPYQETQYF
TGTGCCAGCAGCCAAGTGTTAACTCCGTACCAAGAGACCCAGTACTTC
>few|TRBJ2-7|NA|TRBV9|15
CASSVGPGDSYEQYF
TGTGCCAGCAGCGTAGGTCCGGGGGACTCCTACGAGCAGTACTTC
>many|TRBJ2-1|TRBD2|TRBV7-2|16
CASSLAPGLINNEQFF
TGTGCCAGCAGCTTAGCCCCGGGACTAATAAACAATGAGCAGTTCTTC
>many|TRBJ2-7|TRBD1|TRBV12-3/TRBV12-4|16
CASSLRGQGSSYEQYF
TGTGCCAGCAGTTTAAGAGGACAGGGGTCCTCCTACGAGCAGTACTTC
>many|TRBJ2-7|NA|TRBV12-3/TRBV12-4|14
CASRPQGRPYEQYF
TGTGCCAGCAGACCGCAGGGTCGGCCTTACGAGCAGTACTTC
>few|TRBJ1-4|TRBD1|TRBV5-1|14
CASSLQGNNEKLFF
TGCGCCAGCAGCTTACAGGGGAATAATGAAAAACTGTTTTTT
>NA|TRBJ2-3|NA|TRBV2|16
CASSEDWGGASDTQYF
TGTGCCAGCAGTGAAGATTGGGGGGGCGCGTCAGATACGCAGTATTTT
>many|TRBJ1-6|NA|TRBV5-1|14
CASTGQGYNSPLHF
TGCGCCAGCACCGGGCAGGGCTATAATTCACCCCTCCACTTT
>many|TRBJ2-1|TRBD1|TRBV29-1|15
CSVKKGQGVRNEQFF
TGCAGCGTAAAGAAGGGACAGGGAGTAAGGAATGAGCAGTTCTTC
>NA|TRBJ2-7|NA|TRBV3-1|15
CASSQEIGISYEQYF
TGTGCCAGCAGCCAAGAAATCGGGATTTCCTACGAGCAGTACTTC
>many|TRBJ2-2|TRBD2|TRBV9|16
CASSPSGGAAFRELFF
TGTGCCAGCAGCCCTAGCGGGGGGGCGGCTTTCAGGGAGCTGTTTTTT
>NA|TRBJ2-6|NA|TRBV5-1|16
CASSGQALGGANVLTF
TGCGCCAGCAGTGGGCAAGCCCTCGGCGGGGCCAACGTCCTGACTTTC
>few|TRBJ2-5|TRBD2|TRBV15|15
CATRGLAGLQETQYF
TGTGCCACCCGGGGACTAGCGGGCCTACAAGAGACCCAGTACTTC
>NA|TRBJ1-6|NA|TRBV7-9|15
CASSPAIGANSPLHF
TGTGCCAGCAGCCCAGCGATAGGAGCCAATTCACCCCTCCACTTT
>few|TRBJ2-7|NA|TRBV20-1|14
CSAARGERESEQYF
TGCAGTGCTGCCAGGGGGGAGCGGGAGAGTGAGCAGTACTTC
>NA|TRBJ2-7|TRBD1|TRBV20-1|14
CSASQTGGTYEQYF
TGCAGTGCTTCCCAGACAGGGGGCACCTACGAGCAGTACTTC
>many|TRBJ2-4|NA|TRBV12-3/TRBV12-4|13
CASSLRLGNIQYF
TGTGCCAGCAGTTTAAGGTTGGGGAACATTCAGTACTTC
>few|TRBJ2-2|TRBD2|TRBV4-3|17
CASSLQGLAGTTGELFF
TGCGCCAGCAGCCTTCAGGGACTAGCGGGAACCACCGGGGAGCTGTTTTTT
>few|TRBJ2-4|TRBD2|TRBV9|16
CASSVKAGDNKNIQYF
TGTGCCAGCAGCGTAAAAGCGGGAGATAACAAAAACATTCAGTACTTC
>NA|TRBJ2-1|TRBD2|TRBV5-6|15
CASSNGRGGRNEQFF
TGTGCCAGCAGCAACGGGCGGGGGGGCCGGAATGAGCAGTTCTTC
>many|TRBJ2-7|NA|TRBV12-3/TRBV12-4|14
CASSPTGSSYEQYF
TGTGCCAGCAGTCCTACAGGGAGCTCCTACGAGCAGTACTTC
>NA|TRBJ2-3|TRBD1|TRBV12-3/TRBV12-4|19
CASSLGGTDTFSSTDTQYF
TGTGCCAGCAGTTTAGGGGGGACAGACACCTTTTCTAGCACAGATACGCAGTATTTT
>few|TRBJ2-1|NA|TRBV20-1|12
CSCAAGFNEQFF
TGCAGCTGCGCGGCGGGGTTCAATGAGCAGTTCTTC
>NA|TRBJ1-5|NA|TRBV19|13
CASTEFSNQPQHF
TGTGCCAGTACAGAATTTAGCAATCAGCCCCAGCATTTT
>few|TRBJ2-5|TRBD1|TRBV4-1|14
CASSQEENRGTQYF
TGCGCCAGCAGCCAAGAAGAGAACAGGGGGACCCAGTACTTC
>NA|TRBJ2-5|NA|TRBV14|15
CASSQPLPARETQYF
TGTGCCAGCAGCCAACCTCTGCCAGCCCGAGAGACCCAGTACTTC
>many|TRBJ2-2|TRBD2|TRBV24-1|16
CATSDVGLVGAGELFF
TGTGCCACCAGTGACGTCGGACTAGTGGGCGCCGGGGAGCTGTTTTTT
>NA|TRBJ2-3|NA|TRBV28|13
CASSSSGSNTQYF
TGTGCCAGCAGCTCCTCGGGGTCGAATACGCAGTATTTT
>few|TRBJ2-3|TRBD2|TRBV6-2/TRBV6-3|15
CASSSQRGPTDTQYF
TGTGCCAGCAGTTCCCAGCGGGGGCCCACAGATACGCAGTATTTT
>many|TRBJ2-7|TRBD2|TRBV7-2|15
CASSPGGGNSYEQYF
TGTGCCAGCAGCCCCGGGGGGGGAAACTCCTACGAGCAGTACTTC
>few|TRBJ1-5|TRBD1|TRBV7-2|16
CASSNRDRGFNQPQHF
TGTGCCAGCAGCAACCGGGACAGGGGGTTTAATCAGCCCCAGCATTTT
>NA|TRBJ2-1|NA|TRBV6-1|15
CASTTEFGQNNEQFF
TGTGCCAGCACTACCGAATTCGGGCAAAACAATGAGCAGTTCTTC
>NA|TRBJ2-7|NA|TRBV20-1|17
CSASPLPQGRLLGEQYF
TGCAGTGCTAGTCCTCTTCCTCAGGGACGGCTCCTAGGGGAGCAGTACTTC
>NA|TRBJ2-7|TRBD1|TRBV24-1|15
CATSDRTGGKYEQYF
TGTGCCACCAGTGACAGGACAGGGGGCAAATACGAGCAGTACTTC
>many|TRBJ2-7|TRBD2|TRBV5-1|14
CASSLDGGAYEQYF
TGCGCCAGCAGCTTGGACGGGGGGGCCTACGAGCAGTACTTC
>few|TRBJ1-5|TRBD1|TRBV5-1|14
CASSFLQGAQPQHF
TGCGCCAGCAGCTTCCTACAGGGGGCACAGCCCCAGCATTTT
>few|TRBJ1-1|NA|TRBV2|11
CASGRGAEAFF
TGTGCCAGCGGGAGGGGGGCTGAAGCTTTCTTT
>many|TRBJ2-1|NA|TRBV15|14
CATSQGTAYNEQFF
TGTGCCACCAGTCAAGGTACGGCCTACAATGAGCAGTTCTTC
>many|TRBJ1-1|NA|TRBV27|14
CASSSGRMNTEAFF
TGTGCCAGCAGTTCGGGACGGATGAACACTGAAGCTTTCTTT
>NA|TRBJ2-7|TRBD1|TRBV11-1|16
CASSPIDRVRAYEQYF
TGTGCCAGCAGCCCGATCGACAGGGTCCGCGCCTACGAGCAGTACTTC
>many|TRBJ1-2|NA|TRBV25-1|14
CASSGLSGDDGYTF
TGTGCCAGCAGTGGTTTAAGTGGGGATGATGGCTACACCTTC
>many|TRBJ2-1|NA|TRBV5-6|15
CASSFSARRNNEQFF
TGTGCCAGCAGCTTTTCCGCCAGGCGAAACAATGAGCAGTTCTTC
>many|TRBJ2-3|NA|TRBV12-3/TRBV12-4|15
CASRHQSTSTDTQYF
TGTGCCAGCAGACATCAGAGTACTAGCACAGATACGCAGTATTTT